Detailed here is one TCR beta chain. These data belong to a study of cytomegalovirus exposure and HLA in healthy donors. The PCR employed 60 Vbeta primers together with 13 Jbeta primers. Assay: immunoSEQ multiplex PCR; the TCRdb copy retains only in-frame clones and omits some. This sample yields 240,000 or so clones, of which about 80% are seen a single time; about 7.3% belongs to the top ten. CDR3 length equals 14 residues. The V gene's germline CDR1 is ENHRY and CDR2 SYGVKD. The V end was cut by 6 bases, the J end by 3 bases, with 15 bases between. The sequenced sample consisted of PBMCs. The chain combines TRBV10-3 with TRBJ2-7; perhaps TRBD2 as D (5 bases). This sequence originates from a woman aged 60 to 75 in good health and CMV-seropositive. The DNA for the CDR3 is TGTGCCATCAGCCCCTCGACGGGGTACTACGAGCAGTACTTC. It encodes CAISPSTGYYEQYF.